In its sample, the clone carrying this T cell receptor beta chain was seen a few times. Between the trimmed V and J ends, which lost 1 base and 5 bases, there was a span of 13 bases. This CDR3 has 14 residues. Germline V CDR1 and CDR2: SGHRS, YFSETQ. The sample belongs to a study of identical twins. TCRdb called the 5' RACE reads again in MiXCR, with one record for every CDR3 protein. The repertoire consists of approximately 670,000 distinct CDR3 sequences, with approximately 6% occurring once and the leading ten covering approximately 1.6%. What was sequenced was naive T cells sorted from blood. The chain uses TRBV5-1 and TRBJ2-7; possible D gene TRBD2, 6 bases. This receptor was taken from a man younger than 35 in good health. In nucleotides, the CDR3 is TGCGCCAGCAGCTTGTCTCGGTGGGGGGACGAGCAGTACTTC. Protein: CASSLSRWGDEQYF.